This T cell receptor beta chain is from a study of shared clonotypes between healthy human individuals. About the research overall: Three plates each covered CD4 naive and memory; CD8 naive two, CD8 memory one.

Sorted-subset replicate PCRs used roughly 210 ng of genomic DNA. This amount corresponded to about 30,000 T cell genomes. TCRdb's table, derived via immunoSEQ multiplex PCR, lists solely in-frame clones and lacks some. The table has approximately 2,000,000 clones, 92% seen once; the top ten hold more than 0.35%. The CDR3 covers 14 residues. Germline CDR1 reads MDHEN; CDR2 reads SYDVKM. V lost 2 bases to trimming and J lost 6 bases, with 13 bases between them. The sample comprised naive CD4+ T cells from PBMCs. Indicated subset: CD45RA+ positively selected. This TCR was recovered from a young man in good health. Some clones in this sample may be carry-over from other donors' samples. J is TRBJ1-2 and V is TRBV28; possibly TRBD1 for D (6 bases). CDR3 region: CASSLLTGFNGYTF. The CDR3 DNA sequence: TGTGCCAGCAGTTTACTTACAGGGTTCAATGGCTACACCTTC.